What follows are 15 T cell receptor beta chains derived from one specimen sequenced in a study of vaccination effects on CD4 cells after COVID-19. These TCRs' antigens remain unknown. Antigen-specific CD4+ T cells were expanded with viral peptide pools in the ViraFEST assay before sequencing. Having been cultured for about ten days, the cells underwent CD4+ T cell isolation. Participants each got two BNT162b2 or mRNA-1273 vaccine doses. Here immunoSEQ multiplex PCR was the method, and the copy in TCRdb shows in-frame clones only, minus some. Here the sample spans 25,000 to 30,000 clones, around 79% being singletons. Sequencing was performed on CD4+ T cells from PBMCs cultured with SARS-CoV-2 spike peptides, taken after COVID-19 vaccination. The receptors here all came from a human donor who received a COVID-19 vaccine. Some clones in this sample may be carry-over from other donors' samples.

The V and J genes are TRBV18 and TRBJ2-4, with D perhaps matching TRBD1 (5 bases). Germline values: CDR1 KGHSH, CDR2 LQKENI. This CDR3 has 15 residues. V was clipped by 1 base and J by 1 base, with 8 bases between them. This CDR3 is CASSPLTAAKNIQYF. CDR3 DNA: TGTGCCAGCTCACCACTGACAGCGGCCAAAAACATTCAGTACTTC.

This clone was seen only once. The chain carries TRBV6-6 and TRBJ1-2; no clear D gene. The CDR3 is 15 amino acids. Per the germline V gene, CDR1 is MNHNY and CDR2 is SVGAGI (reference sequence). Trimming removed 4 bases from V and 0 bases from J, with 12 bases in between. CDR3 region: CASSSPGFSNYGYTF. The DNA of the CDR3 is TGTGCCAGCAGTTCCCCTGGGTTCTCTAACTATGGCTACACCTTC.

The rearrangement links TRBV19 to TRBJ2-1, with 7 positions matching TRBD1. Germline-derived CDR1 and CDR2 are LNHDA and SQIVND (reference sequence). The CDR3 extends over 16 amino acids. Trimming removed 4 bases from V and 0 bases from J; junction bases left unmatched: 6. The CDR3 DNA follows: TGTGCCAGTAGTACCCGACAGGGCGACTCCTACAATGAGCAGTTCTTC. Its translation is CASSTRQGDSYNEQFF.

V gene TRBV18 combines with J gene TRBJ2-1, with TRBD2 matching over 8 bases. J lost 9 bases, V lost 0 bases, and 7 bases had no gene match. Germline V gives CDR1 KGHSH, CDR2 LQKENI. The CDR3 contains 15 residues. This CDR3 is CASSPPRGRLGEQFF. CDR3 nucleotides: TGTGCCAGCTCACCACCGCGCGGGAGGCTTGGTGAGCAGTTCTTC.

The chain is built from TRBV29-1 and TRBJ2-3; D is unclear. Trimming stripped 8 bases from V and 1 base from J, with 10 bases between. The V gene's germline CDR1 is SQVTM and CDR2 ANQGSEA. The CDR3 spans 12 residues. CDR3 protein: CSSRWGTDTQYF. The CDR3 coding sequence is TGCAGCTCGAGGTGGGGCACAGATACGCAGTATTTT.

This clone appeared a single time. V gene TRBV10-3 combines with J gene TRBJ1-4; D is unresolved. The CDR3 is made up of 15 amino acids. The V gene lost 0 bases and the J gene lost 7 bases, with 12 bases spanning the gap. In germline, CDR1 is ENHRY, CDR2 SYGVKD. CDR3 loop: CAISESDATGEKLFF. DNA for the CDR3: TGTGCCATCAGTGAGTCGGACGCTACGGGTGAAAAACTGTTTTTT.

This clone was counted a few times. The rearrangement uses TRBV3-1 (or the pseudogene TRBV3-2) and TRBJ1-4, with unresolved D. This CDR3 is built from 14 residues. V shed 1 base and J shed 0 bases, with 3 bases lying between them. Germline CDR1 LGHDT, CDR2 YNNKEL (reference sequence). The CDR3 DNA reads as TGTGCCAGCAGCCAAGGCCCAACTAATGAAAAACTGTTTTTT. Its protein is CASSQGPTNEKLFF.

The chain's CDR3 is CASGRQGETQYF. The CDR3 DNA sequence: TGTGCCAGCGGGAGACAGGGTGAGACCCAGTACTTC. The J gene is TRBJ2-5, the V gene TRBV5-5, with 7 nucleotides matching TRBD1. Germline lookup yields CDR1 SGHKS and CDR2 YYEKEE (reference sequence). J lost 5 bases, V lost 7 bases, and 5 bases had no gene match. The CDR3 contains 12 residues.

V is TRBV11-2 and J is TRBJ1-3; perhaps TRBD1 as D (5 bases). Germline CDR1 reads SGHAT; CDR2 reads FQNNGV. V was pared by 5 bases and J by 1 base, with 6 bases between. This CDR3 comprises 13 residues. The CDR3 nucleotides read TGTGCCAGCAGCCCAGGGTCTGGAAACACCATATATTTT. Protein sequence: CASSPGSGNTIYF.

This chain links TRBV5-6 with TRBJ2-1, with D maybe TRBD2 (7 bases). Germline CDR1 SGHDT, CDR2 YYEEEE. This CDR3 has 15 residues. Trimming left V 6 bases short and J 6 bases short, with 19 bases between. For the CDR3, the DNA is TGTGCCAGCACTAGAGGGGGGGGGAGTTTCAATGAGCAGTTCTTC. Its translation: CASTRGGGSFNEQFF.

This clone appeared a single time. V usage is TRBV12-5 and J usage is TRBJ2-5, with 12 positions matching TRBD2. Germline CDR1 LGHNT, CDR2 FRNRAP. V lost 1 base to trimming and J lost 2 bases; unmatched junction nucleotides: 5. The CDR3 spans 17 residues. In DNA form, the CDR3 reads TGTGCTAGTGGTTTGGCACTAGCGGGGGGTCGGCAAGAGACCCAGTACTTC. Translating gives CASGLALAGGRQETQYF.

The CDR3 coding sequence is TGTGCCAGCAGCTTAGTGGGGGGGGGCAATCAGCCCCAGCATTTT. Translation gives CASSLVGGGNQPQHF. The V call is TRBV7-8, the J call TRBJ1-5; maybe TRBD1 (5 bases). The V end was cut by 1 base, the J end by 2 bases, with 9 bases between. The CDR3 has 15 amino acids. CDR1 SGHVS and CDR2 FQNEAQ come from the germline V gene.

J is TRBJ1-1 and V is TRBV5-1, with 8 bases that match TRBD1. Germline values: CDR1 SGHRS, CDR2 YFSETQ. Germline trimming cut 2 bases from V and 3 bases from J; bases unmatched to any gene: 6. This CDR3 comprises 15 residues. DNA for the CDR3: TGCGCCAGCAGCTTCAGGGGGCGGAGGGACACTGAAGCTTTCTTT. It codes for CASSFRGRRDTEAFF.

CDR3 residues: CASSPDPSSGNTIYF. For the CDR3, the DNA is TGCGCCAGCAGCCCAGACCCGAGCTCTGGAAACACCATATATTTT. The chain joins TRBV5-1 to TRBJ1-3; D is uncertain. This CDR3 is 15 amino acids long. The V end was cut by 4 bases, the J end by 0 bases, with 11 bases between. Per germline, CDR1 SGHRS and CDR2 YFSETQ. The complete variable domain, with remaining parts taken from reference TRBV5-1 and TRBJ1-3, reads KAGVTQTPRYLIKTRGQQVTLSCSPISGHRSVSWYQQTPGQGLQFLFEYFSETQRNKGNFPGRFSGRQFSNSRSEMNVSTLELGDSALYLCASSPDPSSGNTIYFGEGSWLTVV.

This clone was counted only a few times. The chain is built from TRBV5-1 and TRBJ2-2; no clear D gene. Germline CDR1 SGHRS, CDR2 YFSETQ. The CDR3 runs to 12 residues. Trimming removed 4 bases at V and 1 base at J, with 2 bases between. The CDR3: CASSVNTGELFF. The CDR3 DNA sequence: TGCGCCAGCAGCGTGAACACCGGGGAGCTGTTTTTT.